This TCR beta chain comes out of a study of shared clonotypes between healthy human individuals. This CDR3 region has 13 residues. Germline values: CDR1 LNHDA, CDR2 SQIVND (reference sequence). With 10 bases removed from V and 6 bases from J, the gap between germline ends came to 19 bases. Evenly divided among several immunoSEQ plates was the genomic DNA of each subset. Sorted-subset replicate PCRs used 150 to 250 ng of genomic DNA. This amount corresponded to some 30,000 T cell genomes. Original processing methods: Filtering was not the same, since immunoSEQ gave junction-only sequences without quality scores. Sequenced by immunoSEQ multiplex PCR; TCRdb stores in-frame clones only, minus some. V and J calls and clone size follow that table, whereas D and trimming were derived from the DNA. This sample has about 2 million clones, with over 85% found just once.

The sequenced sample consisted of naive CD4+ T cells sorted from blood. Documented subset: CD45RA+ positively selected. This TCR was recovered from a man between 18 and 35 years old in good health. The chain links TRBV19 to TRBJ2-7; a weak D match, TRBD2 (5 bases). The CDR3, as DNA: TGTGCCACTAAAGTGGCGGGTGGTGTCGAGCAGTACTTC. The encoded protein is CATKVAGGVEQYF.